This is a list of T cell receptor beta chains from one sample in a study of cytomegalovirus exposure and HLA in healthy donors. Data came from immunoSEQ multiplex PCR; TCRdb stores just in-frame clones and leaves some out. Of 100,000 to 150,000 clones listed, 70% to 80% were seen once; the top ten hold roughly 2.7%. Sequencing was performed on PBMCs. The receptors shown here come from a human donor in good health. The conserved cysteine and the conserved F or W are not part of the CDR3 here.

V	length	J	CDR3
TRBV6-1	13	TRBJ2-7	ASILRPAASYEQY
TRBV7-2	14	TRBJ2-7	ASSLSSQRGSYEQY
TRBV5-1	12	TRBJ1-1	ASSLRGWNTEAF
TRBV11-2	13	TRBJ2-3	ASSPEDRDPDTQY
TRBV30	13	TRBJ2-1	AWRVFWWEHNEQF
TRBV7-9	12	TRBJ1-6	ASSHRDRGSPLH
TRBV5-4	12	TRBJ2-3	ASALSGSTDTQY
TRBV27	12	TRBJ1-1	ASSPTVMNTEAF
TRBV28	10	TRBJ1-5	ASSLEPQPQH
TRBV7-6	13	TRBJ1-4	ASSQWRGGSEKLF
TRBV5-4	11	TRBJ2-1	ASSFAGDDEQF
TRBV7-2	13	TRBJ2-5	ASSLDAGVQEAQY
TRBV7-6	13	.	ASSRIAGGRDEQY
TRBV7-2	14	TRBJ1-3	ASSLLGGVSGNTIY
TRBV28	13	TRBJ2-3	ASSLRQGLGDTQY
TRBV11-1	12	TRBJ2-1	ASRPTGGTNEQF
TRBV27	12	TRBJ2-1	ASSPLAGVSGQF
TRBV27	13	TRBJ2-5	ASSRRGLVRETQY
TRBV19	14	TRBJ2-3	ASSIRGTGTTDTQY
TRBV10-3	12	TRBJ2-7	AISGRGGSYEQY
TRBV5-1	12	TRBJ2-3	ASSLYSSTDTQY
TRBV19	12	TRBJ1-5	ASGGTGGNQPQH
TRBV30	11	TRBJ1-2	AWSVGTVLGYT
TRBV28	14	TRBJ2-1	ASSFPSRTYYNEQF
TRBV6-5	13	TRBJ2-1	ASRTDGSSYNEQF
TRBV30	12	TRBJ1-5	AWRSKLAGQPQH
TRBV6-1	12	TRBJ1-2	ASSGNYRGYGYT
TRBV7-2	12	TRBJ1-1	ASKSAGRVTEAF
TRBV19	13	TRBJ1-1	ASSIDPGQISEAF
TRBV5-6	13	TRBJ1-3	ASSLGLISGNTIY
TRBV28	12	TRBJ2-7	ASSWGDRGYEQY
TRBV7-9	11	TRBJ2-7	SSSLIASYEQY
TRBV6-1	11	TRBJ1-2	ASSGTDNYGYT
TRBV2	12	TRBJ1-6	ASIAGVYNSPLH
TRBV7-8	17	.	ASSLDGTGLRLSSYEQY
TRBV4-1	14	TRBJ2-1	ASSQERTGVYNEQF
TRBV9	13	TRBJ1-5	ASSLGDRHNQPQH
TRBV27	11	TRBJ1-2	ASSLRYSDGYT
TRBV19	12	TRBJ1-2	ASTIWGQIYGYT
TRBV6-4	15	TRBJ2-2	ASSDSGTSEGRGELF
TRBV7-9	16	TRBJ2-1	SSSFSRLAGEHYNEQF
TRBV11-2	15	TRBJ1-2	ASSLDLGQGHLYGYT
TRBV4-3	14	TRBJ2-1	ASSQDTSGRRGEQF
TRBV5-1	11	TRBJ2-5	ASSLATVETQY
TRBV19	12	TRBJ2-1	ASSRGQLYNEQF
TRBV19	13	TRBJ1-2	ASSIDGTANYGYT
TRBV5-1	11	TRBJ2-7	ASSTIGGHEQY
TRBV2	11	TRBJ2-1	ASTLRRDNEQF
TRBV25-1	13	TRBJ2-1	ASRDSGGPYNEQF
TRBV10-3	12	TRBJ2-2	AITPAGGDGELF
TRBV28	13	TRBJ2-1	ASAPGGYSYNEQF